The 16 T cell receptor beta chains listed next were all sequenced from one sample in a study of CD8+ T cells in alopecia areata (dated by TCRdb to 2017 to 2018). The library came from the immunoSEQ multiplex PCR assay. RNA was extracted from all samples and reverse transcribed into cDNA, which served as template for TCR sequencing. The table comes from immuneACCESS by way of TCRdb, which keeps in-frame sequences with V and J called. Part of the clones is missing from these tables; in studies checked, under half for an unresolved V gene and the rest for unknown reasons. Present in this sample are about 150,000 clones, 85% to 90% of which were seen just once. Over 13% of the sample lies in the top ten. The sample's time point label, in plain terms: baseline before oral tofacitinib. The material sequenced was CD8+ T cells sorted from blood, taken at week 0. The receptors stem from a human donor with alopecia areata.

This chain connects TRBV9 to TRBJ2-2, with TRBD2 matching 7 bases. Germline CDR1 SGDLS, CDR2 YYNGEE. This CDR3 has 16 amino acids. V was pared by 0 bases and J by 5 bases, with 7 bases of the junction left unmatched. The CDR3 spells CASSVAVPGGTGELFF. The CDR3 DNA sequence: TGTGCCAGCAGCGTAGCTGTCCCGGGAGGAACCGGGGAGCTGTTTTTT.

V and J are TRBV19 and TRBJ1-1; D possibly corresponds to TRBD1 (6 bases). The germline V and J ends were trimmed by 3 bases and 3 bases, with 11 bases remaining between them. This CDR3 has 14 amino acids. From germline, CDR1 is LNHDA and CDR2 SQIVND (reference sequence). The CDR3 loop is CASSIGGFDTEAFF. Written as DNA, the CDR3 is TGTGCCAGTAGTATCGGGGGCTTTGACACTGAAGCTTTCTTT.

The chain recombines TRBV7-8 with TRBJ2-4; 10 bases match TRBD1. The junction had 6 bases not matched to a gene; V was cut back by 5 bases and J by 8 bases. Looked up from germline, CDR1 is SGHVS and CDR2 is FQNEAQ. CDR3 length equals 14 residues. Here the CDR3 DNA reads TGTGCCAGCAGCCTACGGACAGGGGGTGACATTCAGTACTTC. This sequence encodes CASSLRTGGDIQYF.

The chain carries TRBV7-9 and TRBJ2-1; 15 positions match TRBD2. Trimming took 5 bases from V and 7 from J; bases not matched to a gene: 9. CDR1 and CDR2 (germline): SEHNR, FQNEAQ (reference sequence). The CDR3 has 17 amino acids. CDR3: CASSPGLAGGNRNEQFF. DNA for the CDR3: TGTGCCAGCAGCCCGGGACTAGCGGGAGGCAATCGTAATGAGCAGTTCTTC.

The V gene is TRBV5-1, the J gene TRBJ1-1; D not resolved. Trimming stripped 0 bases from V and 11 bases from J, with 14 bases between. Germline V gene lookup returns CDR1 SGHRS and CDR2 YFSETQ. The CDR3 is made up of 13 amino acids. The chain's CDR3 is CASSLAGRNDAFF. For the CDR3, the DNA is TGCGCCAGCAGCTTGGCCGGGAGGAACGACGCTTTCTTT.

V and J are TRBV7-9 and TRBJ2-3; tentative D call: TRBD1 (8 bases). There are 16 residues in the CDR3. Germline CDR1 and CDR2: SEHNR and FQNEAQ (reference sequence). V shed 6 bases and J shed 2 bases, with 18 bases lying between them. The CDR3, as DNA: TGTGCCAGCAGTGGGGGGGACAGGAGGTTCACAGATACGCAGTATTTT. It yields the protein CASSGGDRRFTDTQYF.

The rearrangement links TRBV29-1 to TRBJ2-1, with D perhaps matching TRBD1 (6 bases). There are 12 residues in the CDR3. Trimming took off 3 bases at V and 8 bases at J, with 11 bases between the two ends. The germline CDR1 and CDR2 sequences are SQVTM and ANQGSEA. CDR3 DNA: TGCAGCGTTGACAGGGGAAGTCATGAGCAGTTCTTC. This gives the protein CSVDRGSHEQFF.

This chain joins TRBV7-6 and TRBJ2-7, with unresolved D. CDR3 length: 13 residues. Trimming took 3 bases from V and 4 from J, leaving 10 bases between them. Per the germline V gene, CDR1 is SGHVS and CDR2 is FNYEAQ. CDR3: CASSLNLGYEQYF. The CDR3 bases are TGTGCCAGCAGCTTGAATTTGGGTTACGAGCAGTACTTC. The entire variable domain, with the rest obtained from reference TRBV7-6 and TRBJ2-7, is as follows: GAGVSQSPRYKVTKRGQDVALRCDPISGHVSLYWYRQALGQGPEFLTYFNYEAQQDKSGLPNDRFSAERPEGSISTLTIQRTEQRDSAMYRCASSLNLGYEQYFGPGTRLTVT.

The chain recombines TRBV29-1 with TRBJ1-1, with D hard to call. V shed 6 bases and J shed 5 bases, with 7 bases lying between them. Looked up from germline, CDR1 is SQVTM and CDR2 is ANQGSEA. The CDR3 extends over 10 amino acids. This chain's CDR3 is CSVILTEAFF. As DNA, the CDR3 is TGCAGCGTGATTCTGACTGAAGCTTTCTTT.

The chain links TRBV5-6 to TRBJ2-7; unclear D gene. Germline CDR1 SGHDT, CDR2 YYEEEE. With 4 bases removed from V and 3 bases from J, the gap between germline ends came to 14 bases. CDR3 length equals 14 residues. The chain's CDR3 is CASSPERTIYEQYF. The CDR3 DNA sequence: TGTGCCAGCAGCCCCGAAAGGACCATCTACGAGCAGTACTTC.

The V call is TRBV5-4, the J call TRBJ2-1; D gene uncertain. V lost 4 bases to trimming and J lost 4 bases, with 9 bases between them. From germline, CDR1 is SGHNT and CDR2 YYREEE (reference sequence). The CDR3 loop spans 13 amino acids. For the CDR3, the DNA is TGTGCCAGCAGCCCCTGGGGATACAATGAGCAGTTCTTC. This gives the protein CASSPWGYNEQFF. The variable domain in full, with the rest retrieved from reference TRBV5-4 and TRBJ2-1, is ETGVTQSPTHLIKTRGQQVTLRCSSQSGHNTVSWYQQALGQGPQFIFQYYREEENGRGNFPPRFSGLQFPNYSSELNVNALELDDSALYLCASSPWGYNEQFFGPGTRLTVL.

CDR3 residues: CASSFLGGEQYF. CDR3 bases: TGTGCCAGCAGCTTCCTAGGTGGCGAGCAGTACTTC. The chain combines TRBV7-3 with TRBJ2-7; D uncertain. The V gene's germline CDR1 is SGHTA and CDR2 FQGTGA. V lost 3 bases and J lost 6, with 9 bases in between. The CDR3 runs to 12 residues.

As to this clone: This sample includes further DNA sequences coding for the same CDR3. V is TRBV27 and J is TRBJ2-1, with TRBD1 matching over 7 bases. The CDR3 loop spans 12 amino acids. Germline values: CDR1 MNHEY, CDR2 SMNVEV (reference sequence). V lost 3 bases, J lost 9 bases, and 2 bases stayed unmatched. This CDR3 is CASSFAGGEQFF. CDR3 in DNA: TGTGCCAGCAGTTTCGCAGGGGGTGAGCAGTTCTTC.

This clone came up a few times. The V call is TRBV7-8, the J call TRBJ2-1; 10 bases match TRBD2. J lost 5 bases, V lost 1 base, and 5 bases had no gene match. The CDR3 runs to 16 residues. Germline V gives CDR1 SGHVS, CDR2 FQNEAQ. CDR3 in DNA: TGTGCCAGCAGCTTAGGCCTAGCGGGAGTAAACAATGAGCAGTTCTTC. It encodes CASSLGLAGVNNEQFF.

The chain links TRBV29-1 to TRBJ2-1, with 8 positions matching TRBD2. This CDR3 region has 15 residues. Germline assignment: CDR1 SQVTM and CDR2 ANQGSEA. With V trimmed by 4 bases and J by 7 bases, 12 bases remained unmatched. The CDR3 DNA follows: TGCAGCGTTGTTAGCGGGATGCCGATTAGAAATGAGCAGTTCTTC. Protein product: CSVVSGMPIRNEQFF.

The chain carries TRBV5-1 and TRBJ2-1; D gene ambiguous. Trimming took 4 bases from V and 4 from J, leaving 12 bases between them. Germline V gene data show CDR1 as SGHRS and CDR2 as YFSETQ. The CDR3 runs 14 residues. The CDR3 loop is CASSPRSTYNEQFF. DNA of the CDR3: TGCGCCAGCAGCCCGCGGTCGACTTACAATGAGCAGTTCTTC.